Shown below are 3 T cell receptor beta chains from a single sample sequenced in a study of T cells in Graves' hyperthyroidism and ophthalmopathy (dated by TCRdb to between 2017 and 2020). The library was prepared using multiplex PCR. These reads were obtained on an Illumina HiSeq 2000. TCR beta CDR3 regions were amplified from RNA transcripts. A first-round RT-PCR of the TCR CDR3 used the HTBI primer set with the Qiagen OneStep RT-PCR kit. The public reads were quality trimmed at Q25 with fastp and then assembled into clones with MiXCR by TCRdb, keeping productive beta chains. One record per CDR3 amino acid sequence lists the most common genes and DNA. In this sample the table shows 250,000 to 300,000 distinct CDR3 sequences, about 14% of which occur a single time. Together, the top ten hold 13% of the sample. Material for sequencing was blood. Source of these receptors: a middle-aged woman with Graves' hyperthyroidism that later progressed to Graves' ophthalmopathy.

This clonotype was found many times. The CDR3 sequence is CASSLSPGTRIYEQFF. In DNA, the CDR3 is TGTGCCAGCAGCTTATCCCCGGGGACTCGCATATATGAGCAGTTCTTC. The rearrangement joins TRBV7-2 to TRBJ2-1, with D possibly matching TRBD2 (6 bases). There are 16 residues in the CDR3. Germline V CDR1 and CDR2: SGHTA, FQGNSA. Trimming took off 2 bases at V and 8 bases at J, with 19 bases between the two ends. Full variable domain (missing parts from reference TRBV7-2 and TRBJ2-1): GAGVSQSPSNKVTEKGKDVELRCDPISGHTALYWYRQSLGQGLEFLIYFQGNSAPDKSGLPSDRFSAERTGGSVSTLTIQRTQQEDSAVYLCASSLSPGTRIYEQFFGPGTRLTVL.

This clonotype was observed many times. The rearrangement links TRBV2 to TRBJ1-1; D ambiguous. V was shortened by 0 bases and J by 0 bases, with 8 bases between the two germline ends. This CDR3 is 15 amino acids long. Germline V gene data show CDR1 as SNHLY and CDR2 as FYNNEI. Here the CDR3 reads CASSEALELNTEAFF. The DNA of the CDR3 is TGTGCCAGCAGTGAAGCTTTAGAATTGAACACTGAAGCTTTCTTT.

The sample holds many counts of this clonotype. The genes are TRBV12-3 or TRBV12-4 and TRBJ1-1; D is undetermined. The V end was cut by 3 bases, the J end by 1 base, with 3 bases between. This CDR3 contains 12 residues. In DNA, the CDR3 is TGTGCCAGCAGTTTGGGGAACACTGAAGCTTTCTTT. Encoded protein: CASSLGNTEAFF.